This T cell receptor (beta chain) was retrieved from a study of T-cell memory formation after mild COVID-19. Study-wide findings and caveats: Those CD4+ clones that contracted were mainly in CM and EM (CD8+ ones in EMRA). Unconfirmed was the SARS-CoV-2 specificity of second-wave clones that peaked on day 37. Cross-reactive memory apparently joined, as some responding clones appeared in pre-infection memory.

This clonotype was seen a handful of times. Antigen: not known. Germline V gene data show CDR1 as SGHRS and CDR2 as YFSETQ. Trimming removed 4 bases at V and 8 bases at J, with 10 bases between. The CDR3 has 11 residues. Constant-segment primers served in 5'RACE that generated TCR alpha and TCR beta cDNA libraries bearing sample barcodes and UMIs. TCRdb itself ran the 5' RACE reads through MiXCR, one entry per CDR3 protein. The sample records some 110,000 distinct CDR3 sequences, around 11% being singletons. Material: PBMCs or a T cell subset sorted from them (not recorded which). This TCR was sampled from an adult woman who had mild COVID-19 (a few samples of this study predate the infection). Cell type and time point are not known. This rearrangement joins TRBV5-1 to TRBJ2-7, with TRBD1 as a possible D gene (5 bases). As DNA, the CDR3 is TGCGCCAGCAGCGAGGACAACCAGCAGTACTTC. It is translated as CASSEDNQQYF.